This TCR beta chain was captured by sequencing in a study of metastatic and nonmetastatic thyroid tumors. Across the study: Repertoires of blood and of tissue (tumor or nodule) from malignant and benign thyroid patients were compared.

CDR1 is LNHDA and CDR2 is SQIVND in the germline V gene (reference sequence). The CDR3 is 11 amino acids. In the original processing: To classify distant metastasis in papillary thyroid cancer, a model was built from CDR3 differences across clinicopathological groups. TCRdb reprocessed the PCR reads via MiXCR. For this entry, the V and J calls and clone size follow TCRdb and not the study's own pipeline. Of about 11,000 clones detected, less than 30% appear once; the ten largest clones hold about 9.4%. No treatment had been given to any patient before thyroid surgery. As for this clone: Germline and junction disagree at one end, which may indicate a read error.

The sequence derives from a female donor with papillary thyroid cancer or a benign thyroid nodule (not recorded which). Some clones in this sample may be carry-over from other donors' samples. Sequenced input: tumor tissue. The chain carries TRBV19 and TRBJ2-7, with D possibly matching TRBD1 (5 bases). The CDR3 region has the DNA TGTGCCAGTATGGGGCCTTTGGAGCAGTGCTTC. Amino acids: CASMGPLEQCF.